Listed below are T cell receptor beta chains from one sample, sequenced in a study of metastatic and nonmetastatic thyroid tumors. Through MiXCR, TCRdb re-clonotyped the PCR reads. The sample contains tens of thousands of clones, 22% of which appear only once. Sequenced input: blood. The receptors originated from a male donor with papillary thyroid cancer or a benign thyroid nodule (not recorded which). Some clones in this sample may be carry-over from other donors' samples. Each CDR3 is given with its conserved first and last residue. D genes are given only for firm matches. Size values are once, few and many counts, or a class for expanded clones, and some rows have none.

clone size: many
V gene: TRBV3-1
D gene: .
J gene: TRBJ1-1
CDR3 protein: CASSPTGTEAFF
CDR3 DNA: TGTGCCAGCAGCCCGACCGGCACTGAAGCTTTCTTT

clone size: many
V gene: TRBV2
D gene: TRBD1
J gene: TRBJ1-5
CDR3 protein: CASSSGQGGQPQHF
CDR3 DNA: TGTGCCAGCAGTTCGGGACAGGGCGGTCAGCCCCAGCATTTT

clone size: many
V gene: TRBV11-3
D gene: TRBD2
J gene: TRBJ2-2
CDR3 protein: CASSLGAGGLAGGPGELFF
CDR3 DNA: TGTGCCAGCAGCTTAGGGGCCGGTGGACTAGCGGGGGGCCCCGGGGAGCTGTTTTTT

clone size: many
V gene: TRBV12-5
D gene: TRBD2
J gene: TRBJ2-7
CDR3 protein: CASGFTSGRSQWRGSSYEQYF
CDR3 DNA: TGTGCTAGTGGTTTTACTAGCGGGAGGTCTCAGTGGAGGGGGAGCTCCTACGAGCAGTACTTC

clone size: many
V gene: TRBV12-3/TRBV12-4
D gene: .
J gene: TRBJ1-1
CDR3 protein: CASTPGRHTEAFF
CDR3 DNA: TGTGCCAGCACCCCCGGACGCCACACTGAAGCTTTCTTT

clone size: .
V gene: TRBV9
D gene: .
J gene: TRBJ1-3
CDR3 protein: CASSVGSSGNTIYF
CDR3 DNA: TGTGCCAGCAGCGTCGGGAGCTCTGGAAACACCATATATTTT

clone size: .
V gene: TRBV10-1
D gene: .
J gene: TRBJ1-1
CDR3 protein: CASSQGRAASEAFF
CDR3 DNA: TGCGCCAGCAGCCAAGGCCGGGCCGCCTCTGAAGCTTTCTTT

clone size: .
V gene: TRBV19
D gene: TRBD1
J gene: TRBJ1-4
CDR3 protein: CASTPGQGGEKLFF
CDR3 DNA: TGTGCCAGTACCCCTGGACAGGGTGGAGAAAAACTGTTTTTT

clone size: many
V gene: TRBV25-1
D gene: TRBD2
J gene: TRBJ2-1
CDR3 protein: CASSAYSTTSGDVGEQFF
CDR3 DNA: TGTGCCAGCAGTGCCTATTCTACGACTAGCGGGGATGTCGGTGAGCAGTTCTTC

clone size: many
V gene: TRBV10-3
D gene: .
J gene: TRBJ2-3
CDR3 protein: CAISESGTDTQYF
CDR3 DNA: TGTGCCATCAGTGAGTCCGGTACAGATACGCAGTATTTT

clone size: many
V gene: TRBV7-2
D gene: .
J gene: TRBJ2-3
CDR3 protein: CASMVVGHTDTQYF
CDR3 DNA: TGTGCCAGCATGGTAGTGGGGCACACAGATACGCAGTATTTT

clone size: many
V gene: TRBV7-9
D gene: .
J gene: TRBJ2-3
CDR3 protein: CASSVRGFTDTQYF
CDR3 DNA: TGTGCCAGCAGCGTGAGGGGGTTCACAGATACGCAGTATTTT

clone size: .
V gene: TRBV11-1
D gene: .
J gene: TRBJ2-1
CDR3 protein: CASSLGGDTSKEQFF
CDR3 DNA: TGTGCCAGCAGCTTAGGGGGGGACACCTCCAAGGAGCAGTTCTTC

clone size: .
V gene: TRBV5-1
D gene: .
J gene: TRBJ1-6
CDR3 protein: CASSLTGLGYRSPLHF
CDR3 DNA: TGCGCCAGCAGCCTGACGGGTTTGGGTTATCGCTCACCCCTCCACTTT

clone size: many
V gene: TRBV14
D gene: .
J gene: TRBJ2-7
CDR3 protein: CASSQDLQGVYEQYF
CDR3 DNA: TGTGCCAGCAGCCAAGATCTACAGGGAGTCTACGAGCAGTACTTC

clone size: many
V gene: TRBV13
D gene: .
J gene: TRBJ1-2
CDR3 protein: CASSSKSRGESGYTF
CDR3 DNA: TGTGCCAGCAGCTCGAAGAGCAGGGGAGAAAGTGGCTACACCTTC

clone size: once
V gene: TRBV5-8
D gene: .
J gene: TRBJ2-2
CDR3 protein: CASSLFRNTGELFF
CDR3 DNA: TGTGCCAGCAGCTTGTTCAGGAACACCGGGGAGCTGTTTTTT

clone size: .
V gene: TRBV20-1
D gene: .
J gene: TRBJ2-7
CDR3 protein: CSASGTETYEQYF
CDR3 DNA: TGCAGTGCTTCCGGGACCGAGACCTACGAGCAGTACTTC

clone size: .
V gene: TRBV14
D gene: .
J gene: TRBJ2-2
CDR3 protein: CASNTGGDTGELFF
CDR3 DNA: TGTGCCAGCAATACCGGGGGAGACACCGGGGAGCTGTTTTTT

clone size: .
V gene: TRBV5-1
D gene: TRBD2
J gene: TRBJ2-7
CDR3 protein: CASSPSSGRATYEQYF
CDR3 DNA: TGTGCCAGCAGCCCTAGTAGCGGGAGGGCCACGTACGAGCAGTACTTC

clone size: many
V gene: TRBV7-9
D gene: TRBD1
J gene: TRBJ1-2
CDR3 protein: CASSLGGRDRVLTF
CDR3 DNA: TGTGCCAGCAGCTTAGGAGGCCGGGACAGGGTTCTCACCTTC

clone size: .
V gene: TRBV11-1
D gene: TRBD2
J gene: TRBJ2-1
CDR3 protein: CASSQGLADTNEQFF
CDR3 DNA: TGTGCCAGCAGCCAAGGACTAGCGGATACCAATGAGCAGTTCTTC

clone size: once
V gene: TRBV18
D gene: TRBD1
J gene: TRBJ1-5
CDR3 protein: CASSPGTGAAQPQHF
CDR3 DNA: TGTGCCAGCTCCCCCGGGACAGGGGCGGCTCAGCCCCAGCATTTT

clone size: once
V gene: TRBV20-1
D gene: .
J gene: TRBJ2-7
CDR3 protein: CSARLGAGSSYEQYF
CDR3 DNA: TGCAGTGCTAGGCTGGGGGCGGGGAGCTCCTACGAGCAGTACTTC

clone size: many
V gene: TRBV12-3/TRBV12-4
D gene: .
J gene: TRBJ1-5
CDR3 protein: CASSFRQGNQPQHF
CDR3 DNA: TGTGCCAGCAGTTTTAGACAGGGCAATCAGCCCCAGCATTTT

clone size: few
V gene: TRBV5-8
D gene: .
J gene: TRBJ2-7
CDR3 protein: CASSLDTLVSYEQYF
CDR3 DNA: TGTGCCAGCAGCTTGGATACGCTAGTGTCCTACGAGCAGTACTTC

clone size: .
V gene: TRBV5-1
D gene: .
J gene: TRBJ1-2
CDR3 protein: CASSLEFDGNYGYTF
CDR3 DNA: TGCGCCAGCAGCTTGGAATTCGACGGGAACTATGGCTACACCTTC

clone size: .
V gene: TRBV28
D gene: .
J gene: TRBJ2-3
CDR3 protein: CASSSNREWVGAPDTQYF
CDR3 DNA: TGTGCCAGCAGTTCGAACAGGGAGTGGGTCGGGGCACCAGATACGCAGTATTTT

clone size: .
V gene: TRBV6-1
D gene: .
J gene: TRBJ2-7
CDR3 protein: CASQPRDYSYEQYF
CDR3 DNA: TGTGCCAGCCAACCCCGTGATTACTCCTACGAGCAGTACTTC

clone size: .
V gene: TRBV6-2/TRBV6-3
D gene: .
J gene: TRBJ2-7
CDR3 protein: CASSYSDGTSYEQYF
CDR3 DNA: TGTGCCAGCAGTTACTCCGATGGGACCAGCTACGAGCAGTACTTC

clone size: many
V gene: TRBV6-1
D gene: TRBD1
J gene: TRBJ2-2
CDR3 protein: CASSSTGVDTGELFF
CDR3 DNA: TGTGCCAGCAGTTCGACAGGGGTAGACACCGGGGAGCTGTTTTTT

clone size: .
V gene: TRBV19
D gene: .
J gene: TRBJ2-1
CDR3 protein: CASSKPGEQFF
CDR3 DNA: TGTGCCAGTAGTAAACCCGGTGAGCAGTTCTTC

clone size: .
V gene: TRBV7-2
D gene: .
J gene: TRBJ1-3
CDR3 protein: CASSISAVGNTIYF
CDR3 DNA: TGTGCCAGCAGCATTTCGGCAGTGGGAAACACCATATATTTT

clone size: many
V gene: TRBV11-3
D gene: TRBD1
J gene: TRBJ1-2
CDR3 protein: CASSLYTGGDYGYTF
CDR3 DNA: TGTGCCAGCAGCTTATATACAGGGGGAGACTATGGCTACACCTTC

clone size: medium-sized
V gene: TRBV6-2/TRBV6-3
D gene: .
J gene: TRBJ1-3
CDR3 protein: CASSYRTDFSGNTIYF
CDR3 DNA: TGTGCCAGCAGCTACCGGACAGACTTCTCTGGAAACACCATATATTTT

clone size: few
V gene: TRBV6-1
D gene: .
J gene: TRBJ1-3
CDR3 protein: CASSRGIAGNTIYF
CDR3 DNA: TGTGCCAGCAGTCGAGGGATAGCGGGAAACACCATATATTTT

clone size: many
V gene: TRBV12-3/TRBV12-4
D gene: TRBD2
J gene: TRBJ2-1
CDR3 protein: CASRAGTSNEQFF
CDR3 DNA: TGTGCCAGCAGGGCCGGGACTAGCAATGAGCAGTTCTTC

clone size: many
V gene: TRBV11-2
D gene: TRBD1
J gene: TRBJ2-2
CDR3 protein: CASSLRTGGFTGELFF
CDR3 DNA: TGTGCCAGCAGCCTAAGGACAGGGGGCTTCACCGGGGAGCTGTTTTTT

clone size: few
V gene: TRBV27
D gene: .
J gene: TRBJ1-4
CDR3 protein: CASRPYFTADNEKLFF
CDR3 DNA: TGTGCCAGCAGGCCCTATTTTACGGCCGATAATGAAAAACTGTTTTTT

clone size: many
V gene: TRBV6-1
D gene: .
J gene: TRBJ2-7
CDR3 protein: CASKAGLSSYEQYF
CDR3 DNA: TGTGCCAGCAAGGCAGGGCTGAGCTCCTACGAGCAGTACTTC

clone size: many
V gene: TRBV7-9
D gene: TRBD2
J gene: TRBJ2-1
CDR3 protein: CASSLEGLADNEQFF
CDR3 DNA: TGTGCCAGCAGCTTAGAGGGACTAGCGGACAATGAGCAGTTCTTC

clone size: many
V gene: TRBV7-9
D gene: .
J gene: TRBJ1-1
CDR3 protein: CASSPSPGWDTEAFF
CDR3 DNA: TGTGCCAGCAGCCCATCCCCAGGGTGGGACACTGAAGCTTTCTTT